These 7 T cell receptor beta chains originate from one sample sequenced in a study of cytomegalovirus exposure and HLA in healthy donors. The PCR employed 60 Vbeta primers together with 13 Jbeta primers. Sequenced by immunoSEQ multiplex PCR; TCRdb stores in-frame clones only, minus some. The sample shows 200,000 to 300,000 clones, about 77% of them seen only once. Sequencing was carried out using PBMCs. The receptors were sampled from a boy younger than 18 in good health and CMV-seronegative.

This clone was picked up one time. The chain combines TRBV19 with TRBJ2-2; 11 bases map to TRBD2. CDR1 LNHDA and CDR2 SQIVND come from the germline V gene (reference sequence). The CDR3 extends over 17 amino acids. Unmatched junction bases numbered 7, after V lost 3 bases and J lost 4 bases. The CDR3 nucleotides are TGTGCCAGTAGTATCGGGGTAGCGGGGGGGCTCACCGGGGAGCTGTTTTTT. It translates to CASSIGVAGGLTGELFF.

As to this clone: As the CDR3 is not closed by the conserved phenylalanine or tryptophan, this likely results from a read error. The V and J genes are TRBV25-1 and TRBJ1-1; D might be TRBD1 (5 bases). CDR1 and CDR2 from the germline V gene are MGHDK and SYGVNS. The CDR3 is made up of 15 amino acids. The V gene lost 4 bases and the J gene lost 6 bases, with 18 bases spanning the gap. The chain's CDR3 is CASSGGGFGGAEAFL. CDR3 coding DNA: TGTGCCAGCAGTGGGGGCGGATTCGGTGGGGCTGAAGCTTTCCTT.

The chain recombines TRBV10-3 with TRBJ2-1; a weak D match, TRBD1 (5 bases). Germline V CDR1 and CDR2: ENHRY, SYGVKD. This CDR3 comprises 14 residues. V was pared by 7 bases and J by 4 bases, with 14 bases between. CDR3: CAITHSREYNEQFF. Here the CDR3 DNA reads TGTGCCATCACCCACAGCAGGGAATACAATGAGCAGTTCTTC.

CDR3 in DNA: TGTGCCAGCAGCTTGGGCAGCATGAACACTGAAGCTTTCTTT. Protein: CASSLGSMNTEAFF. V is TRBV11-3 and J is TRBJ1-1; unclear D gene. Germline CDR1 and CDR2: SGHNT and YENEEA. Trimming stripped 3 bases from V and 0 bases from J, with 8 bases between. This CDR3 spans 14 amino acids.

The gene calls are TRBV29-1 and TRBJ2-1; maybe TRBD1 (5 bases). The ends were cut back, 3 bases at V and 4 bases at J, with 13 bases in the middle. Per germline, CDR1 SQVTM and CDR2 ANQGSEA. The CDR3 is 14 residues long. The CDR3 region has the DNA TGCAGCGTTGATGACAGCAACCTATACAATGAGCAGTTCTTC. This translates into CSVDDSNLYNEQFF.

The rearrangement uses TRBV19 and TRBJ1-5; D is unresolved. Trimming took off 5 bases at V and 0 bases at J, with 8 bases between the two ends. The CDR3 is 14 amino acids. The germline V gene has CDR1 LNHDA and CDR2 SQIVND (reference sequence). This CDR3 is CASSVQISNQPQHF. The DNA for the CDR3 is TGTGCCAGTAGTGTTCAGATTAGCAATCAGCCCCAGCATTTT.

The chain uses TRBV12-5 and TRBJ2-2; D is uncertain. Trimming pared 0 bases from V and 4 bases from J, leaving 9 bases between. CDR3 size: 15 residues. In germline, CDR1 is LGHNT, CDR2 FRNRAP. The CDR3 nucleotides are TGTGCTAGTGGTTTGGTATGCGGTTTCACCGGGGAGCTGTTTTTT. It is translated as CASGLVCGFTGELFF.